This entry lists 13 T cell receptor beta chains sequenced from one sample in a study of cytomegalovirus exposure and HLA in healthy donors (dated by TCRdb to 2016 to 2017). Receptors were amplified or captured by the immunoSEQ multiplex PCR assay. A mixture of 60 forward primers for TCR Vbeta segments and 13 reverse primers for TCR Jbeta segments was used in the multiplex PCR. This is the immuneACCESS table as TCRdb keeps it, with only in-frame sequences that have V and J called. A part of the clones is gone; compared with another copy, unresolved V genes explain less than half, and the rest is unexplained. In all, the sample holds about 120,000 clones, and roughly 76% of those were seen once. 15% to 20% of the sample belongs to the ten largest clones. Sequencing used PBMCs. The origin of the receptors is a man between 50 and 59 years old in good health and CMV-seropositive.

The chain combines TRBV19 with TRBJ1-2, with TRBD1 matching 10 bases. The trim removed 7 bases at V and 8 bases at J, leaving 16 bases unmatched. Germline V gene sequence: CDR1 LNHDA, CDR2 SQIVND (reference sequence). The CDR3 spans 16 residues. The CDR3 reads CASTPTRRTGGGGYTF. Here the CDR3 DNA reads TGTGCCAGTACCCCCACCCGAAGGACAGGGGGAGGAGGCTACACCTTC.

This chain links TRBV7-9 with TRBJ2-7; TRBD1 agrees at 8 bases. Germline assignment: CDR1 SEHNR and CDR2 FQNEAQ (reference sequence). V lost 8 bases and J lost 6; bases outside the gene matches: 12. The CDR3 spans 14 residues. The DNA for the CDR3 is TGTGCCAGCGGACCTGCTCGAGACAGGGGCGAGCAGTACTTC. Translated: CASGPARDRGEQYF.

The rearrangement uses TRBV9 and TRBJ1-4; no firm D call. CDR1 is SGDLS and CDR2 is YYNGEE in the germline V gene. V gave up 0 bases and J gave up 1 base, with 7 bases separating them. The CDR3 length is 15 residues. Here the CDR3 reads CASSVGRVTNEKLFF. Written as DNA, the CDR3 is TGTGCCAGCAGCGTAGGGAGGGTAACTAATGAAAAACTGTTTTTT.

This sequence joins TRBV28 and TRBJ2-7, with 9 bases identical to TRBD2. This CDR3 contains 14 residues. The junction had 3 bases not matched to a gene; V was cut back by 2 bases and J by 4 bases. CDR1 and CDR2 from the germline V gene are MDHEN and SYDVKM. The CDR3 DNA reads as TGTGCCAGCAGTTTACTAGCGGGACGGTACGAGCAGTACTTC. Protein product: CASSLLAGRYEQYF.

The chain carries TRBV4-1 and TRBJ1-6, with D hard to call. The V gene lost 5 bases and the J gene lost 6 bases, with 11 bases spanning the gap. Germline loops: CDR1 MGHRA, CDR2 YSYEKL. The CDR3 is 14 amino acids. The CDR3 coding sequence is TGCGCCAGCAGCATTCCTACCCGTAATTCACCCCTCCACTTT. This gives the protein CASSIPTRNSPLHF.

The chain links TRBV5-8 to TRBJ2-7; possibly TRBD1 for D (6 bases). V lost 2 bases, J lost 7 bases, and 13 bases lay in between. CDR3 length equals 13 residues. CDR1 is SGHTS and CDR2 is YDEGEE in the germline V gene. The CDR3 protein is CASSFNREGEQYF. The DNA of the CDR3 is TGTGCCAGCAGCTTTAACAGGGAAGGGGAGCAGTACTTC.

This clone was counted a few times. The CDR3, as DNA: TGTGCCAGCAGTGATTCGGGCGGGGGGGACAATGAGCAGTTCTTC. As protein: CASSDSGGGDNEQFF. The chain is built from TRBV25-1 and TRBJ2-1, with TRBD2 matching 9 bases. CDR1 MGHDK and CDR2 SYGVNS come from the germline V gene. This CDR3 is built from 15 residues. Trimming cost V 3 bases and J 5 bases; bases outside gene matches: 5. The whole variable domain, remainder taken from reference TRBV25-1 and TRBJ2-1, is EADIYQTPRYLVIGTGKKITLECSQTMGHDKMYWYQQDPGMELHLIHYSYGVNSTEKGDLSSESTVSRIRTEHFPLTLESARPSHTSQYLCASSDSGGGDNEQFFGPGTRLTVL.

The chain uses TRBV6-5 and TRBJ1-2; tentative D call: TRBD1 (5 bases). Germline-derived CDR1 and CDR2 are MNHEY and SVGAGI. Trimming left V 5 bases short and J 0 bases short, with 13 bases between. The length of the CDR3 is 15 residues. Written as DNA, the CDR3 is TGTGCCAGCAGTGGGAGGGGAGGATCTAACTATGGCTACACCTTC. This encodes CASSGRGGSNYGYTF.

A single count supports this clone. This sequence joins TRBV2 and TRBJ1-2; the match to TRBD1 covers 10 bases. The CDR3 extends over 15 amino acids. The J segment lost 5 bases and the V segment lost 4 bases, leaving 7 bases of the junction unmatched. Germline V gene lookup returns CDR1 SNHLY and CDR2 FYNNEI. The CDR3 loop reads CASSGTGGFVYGYTF. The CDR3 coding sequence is TGTGCCAGCAGTGGGACAGGGGGTTTTGTGTATGGCTACACCTTC.

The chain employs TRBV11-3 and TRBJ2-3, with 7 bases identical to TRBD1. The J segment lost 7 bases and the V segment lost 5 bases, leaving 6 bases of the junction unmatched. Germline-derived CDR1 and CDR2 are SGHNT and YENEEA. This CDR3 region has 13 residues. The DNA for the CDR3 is TGTGCCAGCAGCCAACAACAGGGGAATACGCAGTATTTT. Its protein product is CASSQQQGNTQYF.

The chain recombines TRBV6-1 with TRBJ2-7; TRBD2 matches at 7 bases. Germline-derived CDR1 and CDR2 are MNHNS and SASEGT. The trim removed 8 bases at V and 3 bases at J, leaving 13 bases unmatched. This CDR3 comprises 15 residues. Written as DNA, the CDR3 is TGTGCCAGCGACGGGCTAGCGGTAACCAACTACGAGCAGTACTTC. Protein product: CASDGLAVTNYEQYF.

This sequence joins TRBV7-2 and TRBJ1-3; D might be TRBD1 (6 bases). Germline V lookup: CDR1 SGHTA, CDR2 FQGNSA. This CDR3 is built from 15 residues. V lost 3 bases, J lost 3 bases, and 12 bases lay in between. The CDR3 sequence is CASSLDRMIGNTIYF. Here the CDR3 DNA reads TGTGCCAGCAGCTTGGACAGAATGATTGGAAACACCATATATTTT.

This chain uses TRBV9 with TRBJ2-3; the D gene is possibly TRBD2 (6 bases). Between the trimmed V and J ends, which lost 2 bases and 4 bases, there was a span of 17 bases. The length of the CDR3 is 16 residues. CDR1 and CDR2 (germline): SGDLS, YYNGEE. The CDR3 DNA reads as TGTGCCAGCAGCGTGAGGGCGGGGACTTCTTCAGATACGCAGTATTTT. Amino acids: CASSVRAGTSSDTQYF.